The T cell receptor (beta chain) under discussion was sequenced for a study of blood T cell repertoires in COVID-19. The data were produced by immunoSEQ multiplex PCR, yet TCRdb's version contains in-frame clones alone and is incomplete. The sample includes 200,000 to 250,000 clones, around four fifths of them seen just once. All enrollees were roughly 18 to 90 years old and from 20 to 30 US areas. The CDR3 sequence is 11 residues long. Trimming stripped 10 bases from V and 5 bases from J, with 11 bases between. Germline V gene sequence: CDR1 MNHEY, CDR2 SMNVEV (reference sequence). Sequencing used PBMCs or T cells enriched from blood (not recorded which). This TCR came from a woman aged 45-65 years who had been exposed to COVID-19. The chain recombines TRBV27 with TRBJ1-2; D remains ambiguous. The DNA for the CDR3 is TGTGCCACGCCCGAGTATTATGGCTACACCTTC. Protein: CATPEYYGYTF.